This TCR beta chain comes out of a study of CD8 T cells in ankylosing spondylitis. Findings and limits, study-wide: Disease-linked clones reportedly concentrated significantly in matched ankylosing spondylitis synovial fluid. Some of the motif variants had earlier been found in reactive arthritis patients' fluid and blood. A TCR beta motif of about 8 highly homologous variants seemed to mark ankylosing spondylitis blood.

Quantitative 5'-RACE was performed with molecular barcodes, and it yielded the TCR beta libraries. Each CDR3 protein gets one entry after TCRdb re-called the 5' RACE reads with MiXCR. The repertoire holds roughly 180,000 distinct CDR3 sequences, with 10% to 15% as singletons. In this sample, this clonotype turned up many times. Its matching antigen is unknown. Germline CDR1 is MNHEY and CDR2 is SVGEGT. The ends were cut back, 8 bases at V and 0 bases at J, with 7 bases in the middle. The CDR3 totals 12 residues. Sequencing used blood, either unsorted or a sorted T cell fraction (not recorded which). This chain links TRBV6-2 or TRBV6-3 with TRBJ1-2; no firm D call. This sequence originates from a female donor with ankylosing spondylitis or in good health (not recorded which). CDR3 region: CASQNPNYGYTF. CDR3 nucleotide sequence: TGTGCCAGCCAGAACCCTAACTATGGCTACACCTTC.